Listed here are 2 T cell receptor beta chains from one sample, sequenced in a study of siplizumab effects on memory and regulatory T cells. Sequencing was performed with immunoSEQ multiplex PCR; in TCRdb, only in-frame clones are kept and a portion is missing. Here the sample spans some 100,000 clones, roughly 92% being singletons. The sample consisted of Tregs sorted from blood. The source of these receptors is a human donor in good health.

The chain combines TRBV19 with TRBJ2-1; D perhaps matches TRBD2 (5 bases). The V end was cut by 1 base, the J end by 9 bases, with 16 bases between. The CDR3 runs 15 residues. Germline V CDR1 and CDR2: LNHDA, SQIVND (reference sequence). The CDR3 DNA reads as TGTGCCAGTAGTATAGCCCTCCAACGAGGGTCTGAGCAGTTCTTC. This codes for CASSIALQRGSEQFF.

The genes are TRBV19 and TRBJ1-4; no firm D call. From germline, CDR1 is LNHDA and CDR2 SQIVND (reference sequence). This CDR3 comprises 15 residues. Trimming took off 3 bases at V and 6 bases at J, with 14 bases between the two ends. CDR3 in amino acids: CASSIWAVGDEKLFF. CDR3 in DNA: TGTGCCAGTAGTATTTGGGCAGTCGGAGATGAAAAACTGTTTTTT.